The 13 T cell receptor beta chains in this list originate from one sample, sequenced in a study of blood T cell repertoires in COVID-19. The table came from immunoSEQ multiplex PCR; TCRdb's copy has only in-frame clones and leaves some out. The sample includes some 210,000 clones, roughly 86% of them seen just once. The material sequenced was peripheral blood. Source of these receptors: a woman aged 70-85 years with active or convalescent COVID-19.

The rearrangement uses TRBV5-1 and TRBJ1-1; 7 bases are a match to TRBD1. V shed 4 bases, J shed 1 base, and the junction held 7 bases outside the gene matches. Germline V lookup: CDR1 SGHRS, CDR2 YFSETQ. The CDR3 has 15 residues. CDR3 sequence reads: CASSPQGGGNTEAFF. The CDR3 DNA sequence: TGCGCCAGCAGCCCTCAGGGGGGTGGGAACACTGAAGCTTTCTTT.

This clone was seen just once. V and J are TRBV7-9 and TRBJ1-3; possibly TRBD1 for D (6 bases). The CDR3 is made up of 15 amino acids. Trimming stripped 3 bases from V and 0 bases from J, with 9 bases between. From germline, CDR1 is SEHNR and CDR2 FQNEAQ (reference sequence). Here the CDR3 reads CASSFGTNSGNTIYF. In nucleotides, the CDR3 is TGTGCCAGCAGCTTCGGGACAAACTCTGGAAACACCATATATTTT.

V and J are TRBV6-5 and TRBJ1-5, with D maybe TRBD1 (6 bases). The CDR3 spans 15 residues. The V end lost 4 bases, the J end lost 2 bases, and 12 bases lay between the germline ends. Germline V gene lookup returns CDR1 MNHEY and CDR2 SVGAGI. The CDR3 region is CASSLTPGGNQPQHF. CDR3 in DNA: TGTGCCAGCAGTTTGACCCCAGGGGGCAATCAGCCCCAGCATTTT.

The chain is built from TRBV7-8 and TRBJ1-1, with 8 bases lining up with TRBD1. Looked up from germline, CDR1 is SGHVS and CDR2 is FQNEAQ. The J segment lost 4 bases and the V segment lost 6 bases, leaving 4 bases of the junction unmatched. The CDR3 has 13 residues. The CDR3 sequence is CASRQTGATEAFF. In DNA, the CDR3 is TGTGCCAGCAGGCAGACAGGGGCCACTGAAGCTTTCTTT.

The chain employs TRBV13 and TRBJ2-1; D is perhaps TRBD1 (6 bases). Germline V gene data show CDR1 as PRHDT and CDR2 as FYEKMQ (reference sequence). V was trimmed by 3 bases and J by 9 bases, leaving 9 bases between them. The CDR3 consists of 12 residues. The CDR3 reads CASSFSRGEQFF. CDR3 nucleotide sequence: TGTGCCAGCAGCTTTTCCAGGGGTGAGCAGTTCTTC.

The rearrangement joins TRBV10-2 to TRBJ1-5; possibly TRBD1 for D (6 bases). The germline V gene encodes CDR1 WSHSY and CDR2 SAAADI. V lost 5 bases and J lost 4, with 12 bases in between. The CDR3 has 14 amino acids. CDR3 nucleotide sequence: TGCGCCAGCAGTTACACAGGGCGGAATCAGCCCCAGCATTTT. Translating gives CASSYTGRNQPQHF.

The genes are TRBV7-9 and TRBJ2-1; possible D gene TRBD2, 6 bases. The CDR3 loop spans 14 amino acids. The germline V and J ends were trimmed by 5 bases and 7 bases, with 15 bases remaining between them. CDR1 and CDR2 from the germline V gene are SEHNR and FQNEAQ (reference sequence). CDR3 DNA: TGTGCCAGCAGCCCTCTCCTAGCGTGGAATGAGCAGTTCTTC. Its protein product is CASSPLLAWNEQFF.

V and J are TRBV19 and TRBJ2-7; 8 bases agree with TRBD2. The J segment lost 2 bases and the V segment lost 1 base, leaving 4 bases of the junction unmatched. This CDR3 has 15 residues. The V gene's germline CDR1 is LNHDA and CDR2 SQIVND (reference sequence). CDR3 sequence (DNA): TGTGCCAGTAGTATAGGTAGCGGGGCGACCTACGAGCAGTACTTC. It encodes CASSIGSGATYEQYF.

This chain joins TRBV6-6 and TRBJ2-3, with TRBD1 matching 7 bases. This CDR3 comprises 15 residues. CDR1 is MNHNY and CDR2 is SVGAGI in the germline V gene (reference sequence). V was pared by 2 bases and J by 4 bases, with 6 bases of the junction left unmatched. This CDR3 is CASSYEGARADTQYF. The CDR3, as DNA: TGTGCCAGCAGTTACGAGGGGGCTCGGGCAGATACGCAGTATTTT.

The CDR3 nucleotides are TGTGCCAGCAGCTTAGCGTCTCTAGCGGGGGAGCAGTACTTC. Protein: CASSLASLAGEQYF. The chain is built from TRBV7-9 and TRBJ2-7; 9 nucleotides match TRBD2. V was clipped by 0 bases and J by 7 bases; unmatched bases: 4. The germline V gene has CDR1 SEHNR and CDR2 FQNEAQ (reference sequence). The CDR3 has 14 residues.

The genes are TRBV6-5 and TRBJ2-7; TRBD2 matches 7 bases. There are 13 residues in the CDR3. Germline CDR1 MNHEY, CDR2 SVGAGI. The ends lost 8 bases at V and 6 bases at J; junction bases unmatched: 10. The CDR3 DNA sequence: TGTGCCAGCCTCATATATGGGGGGGGCGAGCAGTACTTC. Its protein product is CASLIYGGGEQYF.

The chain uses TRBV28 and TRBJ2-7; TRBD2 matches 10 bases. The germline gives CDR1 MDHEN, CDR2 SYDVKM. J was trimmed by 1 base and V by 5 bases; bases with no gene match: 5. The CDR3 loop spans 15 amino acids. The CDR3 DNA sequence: TGTGCCAGCAGTCCGTGGACTAGCGGTTCCTACGAGCAGTACTTC. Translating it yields CASSPWTSGSYEQYF.

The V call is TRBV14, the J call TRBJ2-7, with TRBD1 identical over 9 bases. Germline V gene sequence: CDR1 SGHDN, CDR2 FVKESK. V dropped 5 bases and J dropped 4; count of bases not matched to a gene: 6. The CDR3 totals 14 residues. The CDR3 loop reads CASSNHRGLYEQYF. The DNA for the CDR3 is TGTGCCAGCAGCAACCACAGGGGGCTTTACGAGCAGTACTTC. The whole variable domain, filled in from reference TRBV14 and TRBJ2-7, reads EAGVTQFPSHSVIEKGQTVTLRCDPISGHDNLYWYRRVMGKEIKFLLHFVKESKQDESGMPNNRFLAERTGGTYSTLKVQPAELEDSGVYFCASSNHRGLYEQYFGPGTRLTVT.